This TCR beta chain was sequenced for a study of CD8+ T cells in alopecia areata. Study-level background: Each of the treated patients was given oral tofacitinib, 5 to 10 mg twice daily, for moderate-to-severe alopecia areata.

Treatment noted: oral pan-JAK inhibitor, 5-10 mg twice daily. Following RNA extraction, reverse transcription yielded cDNA that acted as the sequencing template. Here immunoSEQ multiplex PCR was the method, and the copy in TCRdb shows in-frame clones only, minus some. The sample includes 35,000 to 50,000 clones, 80% to 95% seen only once; the top ten take under 20%. Trimming shortened V by 1 base and J by 2 bases, and 9 bases separated the two germline ends. CDR3 size: 13 residues. CDR1 and CDR2 (germline): SQVTM, ANQGSEA. The source of this sequence is a human donor with alopecia areata. J is TRBJ2-7 and V is TRBV29-1; no reliable D call. The source was CD8+ T cells sorted from blood, collected at week 24, from a patient treated with tofacitinib. Here the CDR3 reads CSVEADRAYEQYF. Here the CDR3 DNA reads TGCAGCGTTGAAGCTGACCGAGCCTACGAGCAGTACTTC.